The 16 T cell receptor beta chains listed next were all sequenced from one sample in a study of T-cell memory formation after mild COVID-19. Each CDR3 protein gets one entry after TCRdb re-called the 5' RACE reads with MiXCR. The repertoire consists of about 430,000 distinct CDR3 sequences, with approximately 25% occurring once and the leading ten covering roughly 8.7%. Source material: PBMCs or a T cell subset sorted from them (not recorded which). The source of these receptors is an adult woman who had mild COVID-19 (a few samples of this study predate the infection). Cell type and time point are not known.

At least ten counts were recorded for this clonotype. This chain connects TRBV5-1 to TRBJ1-3, with 7 bases that match TRBD1. The CDR3 contains 14 residues. The germline CDR1 and CDR2 sequences are SGHRS and YFSETQ. J lost 2 bases, V lost 4 bases, and 3 bases had no gene match. The CDR3 loop reads CASSPGTAGNTIYF. The CDR3 nucleotides are TGCGCCAGCAGCCCGGGGACAGCTGGAAACACCATATATTTT.

The rearrangement uses TRBV5-5 and TRBJ2-6; 9 bases are a match to TRBD1. CDR1 and CDR2 (germline): SGHKS, YYEKEE (reference sequence). V trimming: 4 bases; J trimming: 0 bases; junction bases outside the gene matches: 8. The CDR3 has 18 residues. The CDR3 bases are TGTGCCAGCAGCATAGCCGGGACAGGGATCTCTGGGGCCAACGTCCTGACTTTC. Its protein is CASSIAGTGISGANVLTF.

The rearrangement uses TRBV12-3 or TRBV12-4 and TRBJ2-3; possibly TRBD2 for D (6 bases). The germline V and J ends were trimmed by 2 bases and 6 bases, with 9 bases remaining between them. CDR3 length equals 13 residues. The CDR3 sequence is CASSLQGGDTQYF. DNA of the CDR3: TGTGCCAGCAGTTTACAGGGAGGCGATACGCAGTATTTT.

V is TRBV5-6 and J is TRBJ2-3; tentative D call: TRBD1 (5 bases). The germline V and J ends were trimmed by 3 bases and 2 bases, with 16 bases remaining between them. This CDR3 has 16 residues. Germline-derived CDR1 and CDR2 are SGHDT and YYEEEE. The CDR3: CASSSMMTANTDTQYF. CDR3 bases: TGTGCCAGCAGCTCAATGATGACAGCTAACACAGATACGCAGTATTTT.

This clonotype was recorded a few times. The J gene is TRBJ2-7, the V gene TRBV27; 7 bases line up with TRBD1. The CDR3 extends over 15 amino acids. With 4 bases clipped from V and 0 bases from J, the junction kept 6 bases outside the gene matches. In germline, CDR1 is MNHEY, CDR2 SMNVEV (reference sequence). CDR3 coding DNA: TGTGCCAGCAGTTGGGGACAGTCCAGCTCCTACGAGCAGTACTTC. It translates to CASSWGQSSSYEQYF.

J is TRBJ1-6 and V is TRBV6-5; no reliable D call. Germline V gene sequence: CDR1 MNHEY, CDR2 SVGAGI. CDR3 length: 15 residues. V lost 4 bases, J lost 7 bases, and 14 bases lay in between. CDR3: CASSSDRVVNSPLHF. CDR3 nucleotide sequence: TGTGCCAGCAGTTCCGACCGGGTCGTAAATTCACCCCTCCACTTT.

In DNA form, the CDR3 reads TGTGCCACCCGGCGGGCCTCGAGCTCTGGAAACACCATATATTTT. It encodes CATRRASSSGNTIYF. J is TRBJ1-3 and V is TRBV7-2; D ambiguous. V lost 10 bases to trimming and J lost 0 bases, with 16 bases between them. The CDR3 sequence is 15 residues long. CDR1 is SGHTA, CDR2 FQGNSA, per germline.

This chain uses TRBV20-1 with TRBJ2-1, with unresolved D. The CDR3 is made up of 12 amino acids. V lost 6 bases, J lost 2 bases, and 8 bases lay in between. The V gene's germline CDR1 is DFQATT and CDR2 SNEGSKA (reference sequence). CDR3 protein: CSAEVTYNEQFF. In nucleotides, the CDR3 is TGCAGTGCCGAAGTAACCTACAATGAGCAGTTCTTC.

The V call is TRBV7-3, the J call TRBJ1-1, with 7 bases fitting TRBD1. The CDR3 extends over 15 amino acids. Germline V gene lookup returns CDR1 SGHTA and CDR2 FQGTGA. Trimming at V came to 5 bases and at J to 1 base, leaving 7 bases not matched to a gene. The CDR3 DNA reads as TGTGCCAGCAGCCAACAGGGGATCGGGAACACTGAAGCTTTCTTT. This translates into CASSQQGIGNTEAFF.

This clonotype came up a few times. The chain has TRBV5-1 and TRBJ2-3, with 13 bases that match TRBD2. CDR1 SGHRS and CDR2 YFSETQ come from the germline V gene. There are 14 residues in the CDR3. Unmatched junction bases numbered 0, after V lost 3 bases and J lost 5 bases. The CDR3 DNA sequence: TGCGCCAGCAGCTGGACTAGCGGGAGAGATACGCAGTATTTT. Encoded protein: CASSWTSGRDTQYF.

The chain links TRBV15 to TRBJ1-1; no reliable D call. From germline, CDR1 is LNHNV and CDR2 YYDKDF (reference sequence). This CDR3 is built from 13 residues. Trimming pared 1 base from V and 2 bases from J, leaving 5 bases between. The CDR3 protein is CATSRGFNTEAFF. CDR3 sequence (DNA): TGTGCCACCAGCAGAGGCTTCAACACTGAAGCTTTCTTT.

A few counts support this clonotype. The chain joins TRBV3-1 to TRBJ2-3; TRBD2 matches at 8 bases. This CDR3 is 17 amino acids long. After removal of 1 base from V and 0 bases from J, the junction contained 6 bases not matched to a gene. Germline V CDR1 and CDR2: LGHDT, YNNKEL (reference sequence). CDR3 region: CASSQGGLAGSTDTQYF. CDR3 DNA sequence: TGTGCCAGCAGCCAAGGAGGGCTAGCGGGCAGCACAGATACGCAGTATTTT.

The chain carries TRBV7-6 and TRBJ2-1; 7 nucleotides match TRBD2. After removal of 1 base from V and 6 bases from J, the junction contained 9 bases not matched to a gene. Germline loops: CDR1 SGHVS, CDR2 FNYEAQ. CDR3 size: 16 residues. The CDR3 here is CASSLVGGSLSNEQFF. The DNA for the CDR3 is TGTGCCAGCAGCTTAGTGGGCGGGAGTTTATCCAATGAGCAGTTCTTC.

J is TRBJ1-5 and V is TRBV7-2; TRBD1 might be the D (6 bases). The CDR3 has 15 residues. Per germline, CDR1 SGHTA and CDR2 FQGNSA. Trimming took 2 bases from V and 11 from J, leaving 19 bases between them. The CDR3 sequence: CASSLSGVVTKAQHF. The CDR3, as DNA: TGTGCCAGCAGCTTATCAGGGGTCGTTACCAAAGCCCAGCATTTT.

The chain has TRBV3-1 and TRBJ1-2, with 9 bases that match TRBD1. Germline V gene lookup returns CDR1 LGHDT and CDR2 YNNKEL (reference sequence). The CDR3 sequence is 16 residues long. V was clipped by 1 base and J by 4 bases; unmatched bases: 7. The CDR3, as DNA: TGTGCCAGCAGCCAAGCTTCGCGGGGACAGGGCTATGGCTACACCTTC. It codes for CASSQASRGQGYGYTF.

This clonotype was seen only a few times. The chain is built from TRBV4-1 and TRBJ1-1; TRBD1 agrees at 9 bases. V dropped 3 bases and J dropped 1; count of bases not matched to a gene: 6. CDR1 is MGHRA and CDR2 is YSYEKL in the germline V gene. The CDR3 contains 16 residues. Here the CDR3 DNA reads TGCGCCAGCAGCCATAATCTACAGGGGGCGAACACTGAAGCTTTCTTT. Translation gives CASSHNLQGANTEAFF.